Listed here is a single T cell receptor (beta chain). In the PCR, 60 Vbeta and 13 Jbeta primers were used. Measured with immunoSEQ multiplex PCR; TCRdb has only the in-frame clones, and not every one. The table has fewer than 150,000 clones, 80% seen once. This specimen belongs to a study of cytomegalovirus exposure and HLA in healthy donors. V was pared by 1 base and J by 3 bases, with 3 bases of the junction left unmatched. Germline V gene data show CDR1 as LNHNV and CDR2 as YYDKDF (reference sequence). The length of the CDR3 is 14 residues. The V gene is TRBV15, the J gene TRBJ2-7; 7 bases align to TRBD1. This TCR was sampled from a man aged 35-49 years in good health and CMV-seronegative. Sample: PBMCs. This CDR3 reads CATSRGTGDYEQYF. The CDR3 bases are TGTGCCACCAGCAGAGGGACAGGAGACTACGAGCAGTACTTC.